These T cell receptor beta chains were read from a single sample in a study of patients and donors after allogeneic stem cell transplantation. A single record per CDR3 protein comes from TCRdb applying MiXCR to the RT-PCR reads. This sample has 800,000 to 1,000,000 distinct CDR3 sequences, with roughly 18% found just once. The material sequenced was blood, either unsorted or a sorted T cell fraction (not recorded which). Source of these receptors: a human donor who was either an allogeneic HSCT recipient or a stem cell or donor lymphocyte infusion donor (not recorded which). It is not recorded whose cells these are; they may come from a transplant donor. Each CDR3 is given with its conserved first and last residue. The D gene is left open where the match is weak. Clone sizes are given selectively: once, few, many, or a class where the clone is expanded.

j_call	v_call	d_call	clone_size	cdr3_aa	cdr3_nt
TRBJ2-7	TRBV25-1	NA	NA	CASSENYYEQYF	TGTGCCAGCAGTGAAAATTACTACGAGCAGTACTTC
TRBJ1-1	TRBV5-1	NA	few	CASSFRVRTFGVTEAFF	TGCGCCAGCAGCTTTCGGGTTCGGACATTTGGGGTCACTGAAGCTTTCTTT
TRBJ1-2	TRBV7-9	NA	NA	CASSTPGDGYTF	TGTGCCAGCAGCACCCCGGGGGATGGCTACACCTTC
TRBJ2-7	TRBV30	NA	NA	CAWSARRYEQYF	TGTGCCTGGAGTGCAAGGCGGTACGAGCAGTACTTC
TRBJ1-3	TRBV27	NA	few	CASSLYPGANTIYF	TGTGCCAGCAGTTTATATCCGGGGGCGAACACCATATATTTT
TRBJ2-3	TRBV3-1	NA	few	CASSQDETTDTQYF	TGTGCCAGCAGCCAAGATGAGACCACAGATACGCAGTATTTT
TRBJ1-2	TRBV15	TRBD1	NA	CATSRDQGTGNGYTF	TGTGCCACCAGCAGAGACCAAGGGACAGGGAATGGCTACACCTTC
TRBJ1-6	TRBV5-1	NA	few	CASSLGRGGSPLHF	TGCGCCAGCAGCTTGGGCAGGGGAGGATCACCCCTCCACTTT
TRBJ1-5	TRBV6-1	NA	many	CASRSDRSNQPQHF	TGTGCCAGCAGGAGCGACAGGAGCAATCAGCCCCAGCATTTT
TRBJ2-6	TRBV20-1	NA	NA	CSATGGRAGANVLTF	TGCAGTGCTACCGGGGGCAGGGCTGGGGCCAACGTCCTGACTTTC
TRBJ1-6	TRBV4-3	NA	NA	CASSQDSGGGSPLHF	TGCGCCAGCAGCCAAGATAGCGGGGGAGGTTCACCCCTCCACTTT
TRBJ2-1	TRBV20-1	TRBD2	NA	CSARGSTSGRLYNEQFF	TGCAGTGCTAGGGGCAGCACTAGCGGGAGGCTATACAATGAGCAGTTCTTC
TRBJ2-1	TRBV20-1	NA	NA	CSARHGEGRFSNEQFF	TGCAGTGCTAGGCACGGCGAGGGGAGGTTTTCGAATGAGCAGTTCTTC
TRBJ2-3	TRBV7-9	TRBD2	NA	CASTSGAGGVTDTQYF	TGTGCCAGTACCTCAGGTGCGGGGGGGGTCACAGATACGCAGTATTTT
TRBJ2-1	TRBV29-1	NA	few	CSGAARDEQFF	TGCAGCGGAGCGGCGAGGGATGAGCAGTTCTTC
TRBJ1-1	TRBV20-1	NA	few	CSARSDRGNTEAFF	TGCAGTGCTAGATCCGACAGAGGGAACACTGAAGCTTTCTTT
TRBJ2-3	TRBV10-3	TRBD1	many	CATDRGEKDTQYF	TGTGCCACCGACAGGGGGGAAAAAGATACGCAGTATTTT
TRBJ2-1	TRBV3-1	TRBD2	few	CASSHVGGSGGVSSYNEQFF	TGTGCCAGCAGCCACGTTGGAGGTAGCGGGGGGGTCAGCTCCTACAATGAGCAGTTCTTC
TRBJ2-3	TRBV14	NA	few	CASSHPRDFGGTDTQYF	TGTGCCAGCAGCCACCCTCGGGACTTTGGGGGCACAGATACGCAGTATTTT
TRBJ2-1	TRBV7-2	NA	NA	CASSLGGRATGQFF	TGTGCCAGCAGCTTAGGGGGGCGGGCCACCGGGCAGTTCTTC
TRBJ1-2	TRBV2	NA	NA	CASSERGSGYTF	TGTGCCAGCAGTGAAAGGGGAAGTGGCTACACCTTC
TRBJ1-6	TRBV7-9	TRBD1	NA	CASSPLPGQRNSPLHF	TGTGCCAGCAGCCCTTTGCCGGGACAGCGAAATTCACCCCTCCACTTT
TRBJ2-2	TRBV27	NA	NA	CASSMGSATGELFF	TGTGCCAGCAGTATGGGGAGTGCGACCGGGGAGCTGTTTTTT
TRBJ2-5	TRBV25-1	NA	few	CASSEFRGSRQETQYF	TGTGCCAGCAGTGAATTCCGGGGTAGTAGGCAAGAGACCCAGTACTTC
TRBJ2-7	TRBV10-3	NA	NA	CAISESVKKNNYEQYF	TGTGCCATCAGTGAGTCTGTTAAAAAAAATAACTACGAGCAGTACTTC
TRBJ2-1	TRBV3-1	NA	NA	CASSQPWSYNEQFF	TGTGCCAGCAGCCAACCGTGGTCCTACAATGAGCAGTTCTTC
TRBJ2-2	TRBV6-5	NA	few	CASSYYERVNTGELFF	TGTGCCAGCAGTTACTACGAGCGAGTGAACACCGGGGAGCTGTTTTTT
TRBJ1-1	TRBV7-8	TRBD1	few	CASKRTGFEAFF	TGTGCCAGCAAGAGGACAGGGTTTGAAGCTTTCTTT
TRBJ2-5	TRBV5-1	TRBD1	NA	CASSRTRGPEPETQYF	TGCGCCAGCAGCAGAACCAGGGGGCCCGAACCAGAGACCCAGTACTTC
TRBJ1-6	TRBV5-8	NA	NA	CASSRQRTVNSPLHF	TGTGCCAGCAGCCGGCAACGGACCGTGAATTCACCCCTCCACTTT
TRBJ2-7	TRBV12-3/TRBV12-4	NA	many	CASSPDRTYEQYF	TGTGCCAGCAGCCCGGACAGAACCTACGAGCAGTACTTC
TRBJ1-1	TRBV2	NA	NA	CASSEEAAREAFF	TGTGCCAGCAGTGAAGAGGCCGCACGGGAGGCTTTCTTT
TRBJ2-1	TRBV7-6	TRBD2	NA	CASSLGGTLLAGGPYNEQFF	TGTGCCAGCAGCTTAGGAGGCACCCTACTAGCGGGAGGGCCCTATAATGAGCAGTTCTTC
TRBJ2-7	TRBV7-2	NA	NA	CASSFRVGQEQYF	TGTGCCAGCAGCTTTAGGGTCGGACAAGAGCAGTACTTC
TRBJ2-5	TRBV28	TRBD2	NA	CASSLWRGGIQETQYF	TGTGCCAGCAGTTTGTGGCGGGGGGGAATCCAAGAGACCCAGTACTTC
TRBJ1-2	TRBV5-1	NA	few	CASSSDSDTSYTF	TGCGCCAGCAGCTCAGACAGTGATACTAGCTACACCTTC
TRBJ2-3	TRBV18	NA	NA	CASSPSSYSTHTQYF	TGTGCCAGCTCACCGAGCAGCTATAGCACGCATACGCAGTATTTT
TRBJ2-3	TRBV30	TRBD2	few	CAWSSTSASIKISTDTQYF	TGTGCCTGGAGCTCTACTAGCGCCAGCATAAAGATTAGCACAGATACGCAGTATTTT